What follows are 21 T cell receptor beta chains derived from one specimen sequenced in a study of CD8+CD57+ T cells in acquired aplastic anemia. Those patients picked for sequencing had displayed CD8+CD57+ cell expansion on flow cytometry. The TCR beta profiling, which covered VDJ combination and CDR3 sequence, was carried out using genomic DNA as the template. TCRdb itself ran the reads through MiXCR, one entry per CDR3 protein. The sample consists of more than 150,000 distinct CDR3 sequences, more than 45% of them appearing once. Sample: sorted CD4+, CD8+, or CD8+CD57+ T cells (not recorded which) from PBMCs. The receptor source for this set is a human donor with aplastic anemia.

This CDR3 reads CASSVEVVSNEKLFF. The CDR3 region has the DNA TGTGCCAGCAGCGTAGAGGTCGTTAGTAATGAAAAACTGTTTTTT. The chain combines TRBV9 with TRBJ1-4; D not resolved. The germline CDR1 and CDR2 sequences are SGDLS and YYNGEE. V was cut by 0 bases and J by 4 bases, with 10 bases left in between. CDR3 length: 15 residues.

This clonotype was counted many times. Here the CDR3 reads CASPLDTQYF. In DNA form, the CDR3 reads TGCGCCAGCCCTCTCGATACGCAGTATTTT. This chain links TRBV10-1 with TRBJ2-3; D uncertain. The V end was cut by 8 bases, the J end by 6 bases, with 6 bases between. The CDR3 runs 10 residues. Germline V lookup: CDR1 WNHNN, CDR2 SYGVQD (reference sequence).

The rearrangement links TRBV30 to TRBJ2-1, with 7 positions matching TRBD2. The CDR3 sequence is 15 residues long. Trimming at V came to 3 bases and at J to 5 bases, leaving 10 bases not matched to a gene. The germline V gene encodes CDR1 GTSNPN and CDR2 SVGIG (reference sequence). CDR3 sequence (DNA): TGTGCCTGGAGCCTGGGGCTAGCGGATGACAATGAGCAGTTCTTC. Protein: CAWSLGLADDNEQFF.

The chain is built from TRBV25-1 and TRBJ2-1, with 8 positions matching TRBD1. This CDR3 has 12 residues. V lost 4 bases to trimming and J lost 12 bases; unmatched junction nucleotides: 5. Germline lookup yields CDR1 MGHDK and CDR2 SYGVNS. The CDR3 DNA reads TGTGCCAGCAGTGCTGACAGGGGACGGCAGTTCTTC. Translated: CASSADRGRQFF.

The chain joins TRBV24-1 to TRBJ2-1, with 7 bases fitting TRBD2. Trimming cost V 5 bases and J 10 bases; bases outside gene matches: 7. There are 13 residues in the CDR3. Germline V lookup: CDR1 KGHDR, CDR2 SFDVKD. CDR3 coding DNA: TGTGCCACCAGTGCGCGGGAGCATCACGAGCAGTTCTTC. Protein product: CATSAREHHEQFF.

As concerns this clonotype: The conserved closing phenylalanine or tryptophan is absent in this CDR3, likely reflecting a read error. V is TRBV29-1 and J is TRBJ2-5, with 8 bases fitting TRBD1. Trimming removed 4 bases from V and 5 bases from J; junction bases left unmatched: 9. In germline, CDR1 is SQVTM, CDR2 ANQGSEA. The CDR3 runs to 14 residues. The CDR3 DNA is TGCAGCGTTGCTGGACAGGGCCGGTTGGAGACCCAGTACTCC. This sequence encodes CSVAGQGRLETQYS.

This clonotype was recorded at least ten times. The chain has TRBV7-2 and TRBJ2-7; TRBD2 matches at 10 bases. Trimming at V came to 3 bases and at J to 4 bases, leaving 12 bases not matched to a gene. There are 17 residues in the CDR3. Germline V CDR1 and CDR2: SGHTA, FQGNSA. The CDR3 DNA reads TGTGCCAGCAGCTTCAGTGCGAGGGCTAGCGGGAGTTACGAGCAGTACTTC. This encodes CASSFSARASGSYEQYF.

The J gene is TRBJ2-2, the V gene TRBV4-1, with 11 positions matching TRBD2. Germline CDR1 reads MGHRA; CDR2 reads YSYEKL. The length of the CDR3 is 17 residues. V gave up 4 bases and J gave up 5 bases; unmatched junction bases: 9. CDR3 protein: CASSPRLAGGKTGELFF. The CDR3 bases are TGCGCCAGCAGCCCCCGCCTAGCGGGAGGCAAAACCGGGGAGCTGTTTTTT.

This chain links TRBV25-1 with TRBJ2-5; D tentatively fits TRBD1 or TRBD2 (5 bases each). Germline V gives CDR1 MGHDK, CDR2 SYGVNS. The CDR3 is made up of 16 amino acids. V was shortened by 4 bases and J by 4 bases, with 19 bases between the two germline ends. CDR3 DNA: TGTGCCAGCAGTGCGGGGTTCGAAGGGGTGGGAGAGACCCAGTACTTC. Translating it yields CASSAGFEGVGETQYF.

The gene calls are TRBV15 and TRBJ2-1; 10 bases are shared with TRBD2. The V segment lost 0 bases and the J segment 9 bases; nucleotides outside the gene matches: 11. The germline V gene encodes CDR1 LNHNV and CDR2 YYDKDF (reference sequence). The CDR3 totals 17 residues. As DNA, the CDR3 is TGTGCCACCAGCAGAGATCGTGCTAGCGGGAGTCGGCCTGAGCAGTTCTTC. Translated, it gives CATSRDRASGSRPEQFF.

This clonotype appeared many times. The J gene is TRBJ1-2, the V gene TRBV7-9; 12 bases agree with TRBD1. Germline loops: CDR1 SEHNR, CDR2 FQNEAQ (reference sequence). The CDR3 runs 14 residues. Trimming took 6 bases from V and 7 from J; bases not matched to a gene: 6. CDR3 DNA: TGTGCCAGCAGATCGGGACAGGGGGCTAGTGGCTACACCTTC. This sequence encodes CASRSGQGASGYTF.

The rearrangement joins TRBV4-1 to TRBJ1-3; no clear D gene. The germline V and J ends were trimmed by 0 bases and 1 base, with 10 bases remaining between them. The CDR3 contains 16 residues. Germline loops: CDR1 MGHRA, CDR2 YSYEKL. CDR3 sequence: CASSQDPSFSGNTIYF. The CDR3 DNA reads TGCGCCAGCAGCCAAGATCCCAGTTTTTCTGGAAACACCATATATTTT.

This chain uses TRBV5-1 with TRBJ2-5; D might be TRBD2 (6 bases). CDR3 length: 15 amino acids. Trimming left V 0 bases short and J 5 bases short, with 14 bases between. CDR1 and CDR2 from the germline V gene are SGHRS and YFSETQ. The CDR3 reads CASSLVGERGETQYF. CDR3 sequence (DNA): TGCGCCAGCAGCTTGGTCGGGGAACGGGGGGAGACCCAGTACTTC.

The chain uses TRBV2 and TRBJ1-1, with 7 nucleotides matching TRBD1. The CDR3 is 13 residues long. Trimming removed 7 bases from V and 9 bases from J; junction bases left unmatched: 11. Germline lookup yields CDR1 SNHLY and CDR2 FYNNEI. CDR3 bases: TGTGCCAGCATGGGTTGGGACAGCAGAAAAGCTTTCTTT. Its protein product is CASMGWDSRKAFF.

The chain employs TRBV6-1 and TRBJ1-1; 7 positions match TRBD1. Germline lookup yields CDR1 MNHNS and CDR2 SASEGT. The CDR3 covers 15 residues. Losses at the gene ends were 5 bases for V and 3 bases for J; bases not matched to a gene: 9. CDR3 amino acids: CASSPRPRGDTEAFF. CDR3 coding DNA: TGTGCCAGCAGTCCCCGGCCCAGGGGGGACACTGAAGCTTTCTTT.

The chain uses TRBV29-1 and TRBJ2-1, with a weak D call TRBD1 (8 bases). Trimming pared 7 bases from V and 7 bases from J, leaving 14 bases between. The CDR3 has 12 amino acids. The V gene's germline CDR1 is SQVTM and CDR2 ANQGSEA. In nucleotides, the CDR3 is TGCAGCGAGCGGGGACAGGCTAATGAGCAGTTCTTC. Residues: CSERGQANEQFF.

This clonotype was seen repeatedly, ten times or more. The chain carries TRBV25-1 and TRBJ1-1; D gene uncertain. Trimming took off 4 bases at V and 1 base at J, with 7 bases between the two ends. This CDR3 has 13 amino acids. Germline CDR1 and CDR2: MGHDK and SYGVNS. The CDR3: CASSAQRNTEAFF. CDR3 DNA: TGTGCCAGCAGTGCCCAGCGGAACACTGAAGCTTTCTTT.

This clonotype was observed at least ten times. The chain joins TRBV5-1 to TRBJ1-1; possible D gene TRBD1, 5 bases. V dropped 4 bases and J dropped 2 bases, with 12 bases sitting between them. The CDR3 covers 14 residues. Germline CDR1 is SGHRS and CDR2 is YFSETQ. The CDR3 nucleotides read TGCGCCAGCAGCCTGGGACCCTCAAACACTGAAGCTTTCTTT. Protein sequence: CASSLGPSNTEAFF. Looking up the rest from reference TRBV5-1 and TRBJ1-1 gives the full variable domain: KAGVTQTPRYLIKTRGQQVTLSCSPISGHRSVSWYQQTPGQGLQFLFEYFSETQRNKGNFPGRFSGRQFSNSRSEMNVSTLELGDSALYLCASSLGPSNTEAFFGQGTRLTVV.

This clonotype showed up many times. V and J are TRBV20-1 and TRBJ2-1; TRBD1 aligns across 7 bases. Looked up from germline, CDR1 is DFQATT and CDR2 is SNEGSKA (reference sequence). The CDR3 contains 12 residues. Germline trimming cut 5 bases from V and 8 bases from J; bases unmatched to any gene: 6. CDR3 loop: CSAGGQAHEQFF. The CDR3 DNA is TGCAGTGCTGGAGGACAGGCACATGAGCAGTTCTTC.

As regards this clonotype: One end of the junction fails to match germline, which may point to a read error. The J gene is TRBJ2-1, the V gene TRBV15; D not certain. CDR1 and CDR2 (germline): LNHNV, YYDKDF (reference sequence). The CDR3 loop spans 14 amino acids. CDR3 sequence reads: CASSLVRSADEQFF. The CDR3 DNA sequence: TGTGCCAGCAGCTTAGTTAGGTCTGCCGATGAGCAGTTCTTC.

V usage is TRBV6-5 and J usage is TRBJ2-7; possibly TRBD2 for D (5 bases). This CDR3 has 12 amino acids. From germline, CDR1 is MNHEY and CDR2 SVGAGI. V lost 5 bases, J lost 2 bases, and 7 bases lay in between. The CDR3 loop reads CASSNGAYEQYF. The CDR3 region has the DNA TGTGCCAGCAGTAACGGGGCCTACGAGCAGTACTTC.